This entry lists 9 T cell receptor beta chains sequenced from one sample in a study of blood T cell repertoires in COVID-19 (dated by TCRdb to about 2020). To prepare the library, the immunoSEQ multiplex PCR assay was applied. In TCRdb, the immuneACCESS table is reduced to in-frame sequences with V and J assigned. These tables do not hold every clone; where another copy was compared, an unresolved V gene accounts for under half, and the others remain unexplained. The sample profile shows around 250,000 clones; around 90% of them were found once. Roughly a tenth of the sample comes from the top ten. The sequenced sample was peripheral blood. The receptors were gathered from a woman in her 70s with COVID-19, enrolled during active disease.

The chain carries TRBV5-6 and TRBJ2-1, with 7 bases matching TRBD2. The CDR3 sequence is 16 residues long. The J segment lost 0 bases and the V segment lost 4 bases, leaving 7 bases of the junction unmatched. Germline CDR1 SGHDT, CDR2 YYEEEE. The CDR3 DNA reads TGTGCCAGCAGCCACCGGACTAGATCCTCCTACAATGAGCAGTTCTTC. Protein product: CASSHRTRSSYNEQFF.

V usage is TRBV14 and J usage is TRBJ1-2; D is uncertain. This CDR3 is 13 amino acids long. The V gene lost 4 bases and the J gene lost 10 bases, with 16 bases spanning the gap. Germline lookup yields CDR1 SGHDN and CDR2 FVKESK. CDR3 sequence reads: CASSPPLGGNYTF. CDR3 bases: TGTGCCAGCAGCCCGCCTCTCGGAGGTAACTACACCTTC.

Only a few counts were recorded for this clone. The chain carries TRBV6-1 and TRBJ1-1; the D gene is possibly TRBD1 (5 bases). The length of the CDR3 is 16 residues. In germline, CDR1 is MNHNS, CDR2 SASEGT. Trimming took off 0 bases at V and 0 bases at J, with 11 bases between the two ends. In DNA, the CDR3 is TGTGCCAGCAGTGAAGCGCTTTGGGGCATGAACACTGAAGCTTTCTTT. Translation gives CASSEALWGMNTEAFF.

The chain is built from TRBV28 and TRBJ1-6; 9 bases are shared with TRBD1. V shed 4 bases and J 8 bases; nucleotides not matched to a gene: 6. The CDR3 is 15 residues long. Germline assignment: CDR1 MDHEN and CDR2 SYDVKM. In nucleotides, the CDR3 is TGTGCCAGCAGTTCCGCGGACAGGGGACATTCACCCCTCCACTTT. Residues: CASSSADRGHSPLHF.

This clone was seen a single time. In DNA form, the CDR3 reads TGTGCCAGCAGCAGGGGGACCAGCTACGAGCAGTACTTC. It is translated as CASSRGTSYEQYF. The gene calls are TRBV5-5 and TRBJ2-7, with D possibly TRBD1 on 6 matching bases. Germline V gene data show CDR1 as SGHKS and CDR2 as YYEKEE (reference sequence). CDR3 length equals 13 residues. V was pared by 4 bases and J by 3 bases, with 11 bases between. The full variable domain, in which reference TRBV5-5 and TRBJ2-7 provide the parts outside the CDR3, is DAGVTQSPTHLIKTRGQQVTLRCSPISGHKSVSWYQQVLGQGPQFIFQYYEKEERGRGNFPDRFSARQFPNYSSELNVNALLLGDSALYLCASSRGTSYEQYFGPGTRLTVT.

The J gene is TRBJ1-5, the V gene TRBV19, with TRBD1 as a possible D gene (6 bases). V was trimmed by 8 bases and J by 7 bases, leaving 12 bases between them. This CDR3 region has 12 residues. CDR1 and CDR2 from the germline V gene are LNHDA and SQIVND (reference sequence). CDR3 sequence: CASGRGGQPQHF. CDR3 bases: TGTGCCAGTGGCAGGGGTGGACAGCCCCAGCATTTT.

The chain employs TRBV6-5 and TRBJ1-3; TRBD1 might be the D (6 bases). Trimming removed 8 bases at V and 0 bases at J, with 14 bases between. Germline V gene lookup returns CDR1 MNHEY and CDR2 SVGAGI. This CDR3 contains 15 residues. The CDR3 here is CASRPRGSSGNTIYF. DNA for the CDR3: TGTGCCAGCCGTCCCAGGGGAAGCTCTGGAAACACCATATATTTT.

The chain combines TRBV12-3 or TRBV12-4 with TRBJ2-4; no reliable D call. This CDR3 comprises 12 residues. Trimming shortened V by 6 bases and J by 3 bases, and 6 bases separated the two germline ends. CDR3 DNA sequence: TGTGCCAGCAGCCCTAGCAAAAACATTCAGTACTTC. Translated: CASSPSKNIQYF.

Here the CDR3 reads CASGGYISNQPQHF. In DNA, the CDR3 is TGTGCCAGCGGCGGCTACATTAGCAATCAGCCCCAGCATTTT. The rearrangement joins TRBV28 to TRBJ1-5, with D hard to call. The CDR3 is 14 amino acids. Germline V gene lookup returns CDR1 MDHEN and CDR2 SYDVKM. Trimming took 8 bases from V and 0 from J, leaving 11 bases between them. Full variable domain (outside the CDR3, taken from reference TRBV28 and TRBJ1-5): DVKVTQSSRYLVKRTGEKVFLECVQDMDHENMFWYRQDPGLGLRLIYFSYDVKMKEKGDIPEGYSVSREKKERFSLILESASTNQTSMYLCASGGYISNQPQHFGDGTRLSIL.